These 2 T cell receptor beta chains came from one sample sequenced in a study of T-cell reconstitution after alpha-beta-depleted transplantation in children. Study-wide results and caveats: Several hundred rapidly expanded clones from non-depleted graft cells reportedly supplied alpha-beta T cells about two months post-transplant.

The antigens for these receptors are not known. Unique molecular identifiers were incorporated into the prepared TCRbeta library. TCRdb independently ran MiXCR on the PCR reads; one entry per CDR3 protein. The sample carries approximately 31,000 distinct CDR3 sequences, 6.4% recorded once. The material sequenced was peripheral blood, taken 60 days after TCRalphabeta/CD19-depleted stem cell transplant. All receptors derive from a child younger than two who had a stem cell transplant for acute myeloid leukemia, so the T cells may come from the graft donor.

The rearrangement links TRBV10-3 to TRBJ2-7; tentatively, D is TRBD2 (7 bases). This CDR3 is built from 15 residues. The V and J ends lost 0 bases and 3 bases respectively, with 12 bases between them. Germline V CDR1 and CDR2: ENHRY, SYGVKD. This CDR3 is CAISESGGANYEQYF. CDR3 nucleotides: TGTGCCATCAGTGAGTCTGGGGGGGCGAACTACGAGCAGTACTTC.

As concerns this clonotype: A read error is possible here, since a much larger clone lies one base away. V gene TRBV9 combines with J gene TRBJ2-7, with D possibly being TRBD2 (5 bases). CDR3 size: 14 residues. Germline CDR1 and CDR2: SGDLS and YYNGEE. Trimming pared 7 bases from V and 1 base from J, leaving 15 bases between. Written as DNA, the CDR3 is TGTGCCAGCTGCCCTCGGCCGGGATCCTACGAGCAGTACTTC. As protein: CASCPRPGSYEQYF.